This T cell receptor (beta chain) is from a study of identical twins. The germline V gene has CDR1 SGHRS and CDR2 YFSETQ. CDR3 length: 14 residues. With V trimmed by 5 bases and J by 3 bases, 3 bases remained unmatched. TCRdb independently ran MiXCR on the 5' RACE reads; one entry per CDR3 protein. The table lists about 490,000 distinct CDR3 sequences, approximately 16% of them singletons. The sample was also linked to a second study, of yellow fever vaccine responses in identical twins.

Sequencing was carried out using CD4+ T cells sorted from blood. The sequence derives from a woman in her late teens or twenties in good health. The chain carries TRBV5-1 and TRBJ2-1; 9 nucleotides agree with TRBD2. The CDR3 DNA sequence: TGCGCCAGCAGGAATAGCGGGAGCTACAATGAGCAGTTCTTC. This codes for CASRNSGSYNEQFF.